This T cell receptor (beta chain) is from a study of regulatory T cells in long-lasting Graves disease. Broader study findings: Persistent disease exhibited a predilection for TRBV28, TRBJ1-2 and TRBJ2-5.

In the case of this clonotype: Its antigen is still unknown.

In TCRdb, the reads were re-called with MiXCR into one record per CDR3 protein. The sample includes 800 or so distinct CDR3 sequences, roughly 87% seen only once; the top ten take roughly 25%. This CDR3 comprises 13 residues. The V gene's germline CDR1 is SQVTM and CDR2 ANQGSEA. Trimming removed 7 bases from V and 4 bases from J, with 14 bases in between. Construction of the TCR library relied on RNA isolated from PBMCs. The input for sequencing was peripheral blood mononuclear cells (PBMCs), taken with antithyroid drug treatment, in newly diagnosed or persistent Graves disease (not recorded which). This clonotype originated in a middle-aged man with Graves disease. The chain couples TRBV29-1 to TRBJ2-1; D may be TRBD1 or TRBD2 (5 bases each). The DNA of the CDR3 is TGCAGCGCCCTGGGGGTTAGGTACAATGAGCAGTTCTTC. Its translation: CSALGVRYNEQFF.